The sequence of this T cell receptor beta chain was determined in a study of identical twins. The table lists this clonotype with many counts. Its target is unknown. Germline CDR1 and CDR2: SGDLS and YYNGEE. CDR3 length equals 15 residues. V lost 4 bases to trimming and J lost 0 bases, with 12 bases between them. Study observations and caveats: Insertions ran lower in abundant cord blood beta clonotypes, though not in memory repertoires. Low generation-probability sequences were in excess among twin-shared out-of-frame alpha sequences. There was more out-of-frame TCR alpha sharing in monozygotic twins than models estimated.

MiXCR was run by TCRdb on the 5' RACE reads, yielding one entry per CDR3 protein. The repertoire holds approximately 210,000 distinct CDR3 sequences, approximately 9% seen once, with 4.5% to 5.5% in the top ten. What was sequenced was memory (CD45RO+) T cells sorted from blood. The receptor was derived from a woman under 30 in good health. The chain carries TRBV9 and TRBJ2-3; D is unresolved. The CDR3 bases are TGTGCCAGCAGCCCCCGGACGGCCAGCACAGATACGCAGTATTTT. As protein: CASSPRTASTDTQYF.